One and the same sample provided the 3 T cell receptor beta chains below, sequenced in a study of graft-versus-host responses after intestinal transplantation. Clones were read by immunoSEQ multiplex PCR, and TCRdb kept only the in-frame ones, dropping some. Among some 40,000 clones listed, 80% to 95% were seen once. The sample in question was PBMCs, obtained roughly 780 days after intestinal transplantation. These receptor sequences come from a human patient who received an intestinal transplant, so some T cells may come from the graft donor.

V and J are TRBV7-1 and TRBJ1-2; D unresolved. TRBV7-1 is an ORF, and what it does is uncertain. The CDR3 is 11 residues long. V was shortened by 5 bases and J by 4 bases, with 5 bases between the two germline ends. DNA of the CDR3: TGTGCCAGCAGCCGAGCCTATGGCTACACCTTC. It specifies CASSRAYGYTF.

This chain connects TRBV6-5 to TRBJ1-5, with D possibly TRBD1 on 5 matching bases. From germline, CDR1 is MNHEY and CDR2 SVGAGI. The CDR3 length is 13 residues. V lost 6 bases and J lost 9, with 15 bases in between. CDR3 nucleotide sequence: TGTGCCAGCAGACCATTTAGGGGAACGCCCCAGCATTTT. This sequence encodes CASRPFRGTPQHF.

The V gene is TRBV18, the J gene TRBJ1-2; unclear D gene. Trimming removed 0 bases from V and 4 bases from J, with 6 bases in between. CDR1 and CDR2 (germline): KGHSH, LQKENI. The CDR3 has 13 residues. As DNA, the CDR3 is TGTGCCAGCTCACCACCGGAAAGCTATGGCTACACCTTC. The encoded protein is CASSPPESYGYTF.